These 17 T cell receptor beta chains were all obtained from the same sample, sequenced in a study of Ad26.COV2.S vaccination and SARS-CoV-2 variants. The treatment: about 20 received Ad26.COV2.S at low or high dose, single or two shots; 5 received placebo; per-sample allocation not given. The study sampled participants on day 63 after the first vaccine or placebo injection. TCRdb's copy holds only in-frame clones and misses some; the assay was immunoSEQ multiplex PCR. The data contain more than 300,000 clones, around 88% of them singletons. The specimen comprised peripheral blood, sampled in a trial of Ad26.COV2.S vaccine versus placebo. These receptor sequences come from a person between 18 and 65 years old who received the Ad26.COV2.S COVID-19 vaccine or a placebo.

This clone was seen a single time. J is TRBJ1-6 and V is TRBV2; D ambiguous. The CDR3 runs 12 residues. Germline values: CDR1 SNHLY, CDR2 FYNNEI. The CDR3 nucleotides read TGTGCTGGCGGGCGGATGAATTCACCCCTCCACTTT. This sequence encodes CAGGRMNSPLHF.

This chain uses TRBV2 with TRBJ1-5; 11 bases align to TRBD1. After removal of 8 bases from V and 4 bases from J, the junction contained 7 bases not matched to a gene. From germline, CDR1 is SNHLY and CDR2 FYNNEI. The CDR3 runs 15 residues. CDR3 coding DNA: TGTGCCAGCGGGGACAGGGGGGCAGATAATCAGCCCCAGCATTTT. Translating gives CASGDRGADNQPQHF.

The chain employs TRBV30 and TRBJ2-7, with a weak D call TRBD1 (7 bases). Germline CDR1 is GTSNPN and CDR2 is SVGIG (reference sequence). This CDR3 is 13 amino acids long. V was pared by 8 bases and J by 0 bases, with 14 bases between. The CDR3: CAAGQFLSYEQYF. CDR3 nucleotides: TGTGCCGCGGGACAGTTTCTCTCCTACGAGCAGTACTTC.

The chain employs TRBV14 and TRBJ2-6, with 7 bases that match TRBD2. V trimming: 0 bases; J trimming: 0 bases; junction bases outside the gene matches: 11. Germline-derived CDR1 and CDR2 are SGHDN and FVKESK. The CDR3 extends over 20 amino acids. The chain's CDR3 is CASSQDVSPGGGSGANVLTF. The CDR3 DNA reads as TGTGCCAGCAGCCAAGATGTGTCCCCGGGAGGTGGCTCTGGGGCCAACGTCCTGACTTTC.

This chain links TRBV2 with TRBJ2-7, with 7 nucleotides matching TRBD1. The J segment lost 2 bases and the V segment lost 7 bases, leaving 14 bases of the junction unmatched. Germline V CDR1 and CDR2: SNHLY, FYNNEI. This CDR3 is 16 amino acids long. CDR3 amino acids: CASKMAEGDSTYEQYF. The CDR3 nucleotides read TGTGCCAGCAAAATGGCAGAGGGGGACAGTACCTACGAGCAGTACTTC.

The J gene is TRBJ1-4, the V gene TRBV5-5, with D uncertain. Trimming left V 1 base short and J 4 bases short, with 8 bases between. Germline CDR1 SGHKS, CDR2 YYEKEE (reference sequence). This CDR3 contains 14 residues. The CDR3 is CASSLRAVNEKLFF. CDR3 nucleotide sequence: TGTGCCAGCAGCTTGAGGGCAGTTAATGAAAAACTGTTTTTT.

The chain employs TRBV7-2 and TRBJ1-5; D remains ambiguous. Germline CDR1 reads SGHTA; CDR2 reads FQGNSA. V shed 5 bases and J shed 5 bases, with 13 bases lying between them. This CDR3 is 14 amino acids long. CDR3 sequence: CASSLDRNDQPQHF. CDR3 sequence (DNA): TGTGCCAGCAGCCTAGACCGGAACGATCAGCCCCAGCATTTT.

The chain has TRBV19 and TRBJ2-2, with D maybe TRBD1 (6 bases). This CDR3 is built from 15 residues. Germline CDR1 and CDR2: LNHDA and SQIVND (reference sequence). Trimming shortened V by 1 base and J by 5 bases, and 11 bases separated the two germline ends. CDR3: CASSIVPGETGELFF. CDR3 nucleotides: TGTGCCAGTAGTATAGTTCCAGGGGAGACCGGGGAGCTGTTTTTT.

This clone was seen just once. A junction boundary mismatches the germline segment, possibly from a read error. The J gene is TRBJ2-7, the V gene TRBV7-8; 9 nucleotides agree with TRBD1. CDR3 length: 13 amino acids. The germline V gene has CDR1 SGHVS and CDR2 FQNEAQ. The CDR3 sequence is CASSLPGRDREIF. The CDR3 nucleotides are TGTGCCAGCAGCTTACCCGGACGGGACAGGGAGATCTTC.

This clone was seen only once. The V call is TRBV16, the J call TRBJ2-2, with D unclear. CDR1 is KGHSY, CDR2 FQNENV, per germline. V was shortened by 1 base and J by 5 bases, with 14 bases between the two germline ends. This CDR3 comprises 16 residues. In DNA, the CDR3 is TGTGCCAGCAGCCAATTGAGGCAACTGAGGACCGGGGAGCTGTTTTTT. As protein: CASSQLRQLRTGELFF.

The rearrangement uses TRBV4-3 and TRBJ1-1; 9 nucleotides line up with TRBD1. The CDR3 totals 15 residues. J gave up 4 bases and V 0 bases, and 3 bases lay outside the gene matches. CDR1 is LGHNA, CDR2 YSLEER, per germline. The CDR3 nucleotides are TGCGCCAGCAGCCAAGACGGGGACAGGGTCACTGAAGCTTTCTTT. Translated: CASSQDGDRVTEAFF.

The V and J genes are TRBV7-9 and TRBJ2-1; 9 bases line up with TRBD2. The V gene end was trimmed by 2 bases and the J gene end by 3 bases; junction bases not matched to a gene: 5. CDR3 length equals 16 residues. CDR1 and CDR2 from the germline V gene are SEHNR and FQNEAQ (reference sequence). Written as DNA, the CDR3 is TGTGCCAGCAGCTTACCGACTAGCGGAGACTACAATGAGCAGTTCTTC. Its protein is CASSLPTSGDYNEQFF.

V usage is TRBV24-1 and J usage is TRBJ2-1; tentatively, D is TRBD2 (7 bases). Trimming stripped 5 bases from V and 9 bases from J, with 19 bases between. There are 15 residues in the CDR3. CDR1 is KGHDR, CDR2 SFDVKD, per germline. Written as DNA, the CDR3 is TGTGCCACCAGTGCTCCGGGGGGCAAACAGGGTGAGCAGTTCTTC. Its protein is CATSAPGGKQGEQFF.

This sequence joins TRBV28 and TRBJ2-3, with 13 bases aligning to TRBD2. Germline assignment: CDR1 MDHEN and CDR2 SYDVKM. The CDR3 totals 17 residues. Trimming removed 5 bases from V and 3 bases from J; junction bases left unmatched: 8. Here the CDR3 DNA reads TGTGCCAGCAGTCCCGGGGGACTAGCGGGACATACAGATACGCAGTATTTT. Translated, it gives CASSPGGLAGHTDTQYF.

The V gene is TRBV3-1 (or the pseudogene TRBV3-2), the J gene TRBJ1-2; D call uncertain. V was trimmed by 3 bases and J by 5 bases, leaving 10 bases between them. Germline assignment: CDR1 LGHDT and CDR2 YNNKEL (reference sequence). The CDR3 spans 13 residues. This chain's CDR3 is CASSQNGKYGYTF. The CDR3 bases are TGTGCCAGCAGCCAGAACGGGAAGTATGGCTACACCTTC.

This chain uses TRBV29-1 with TRBJ2-3; a possible D gene is TRBD1 (6 bases). The CDR3 totals 14 residues. Germline V gene data show CDR1 as SQVTM and CDR2 as ANQGSEA. V lost 4 bases and J 5 bases, leaving 16 bases between the germline ends. CDR3: CSVGLIGRGDTQYF. The CDR3 DNA is TGCAGCGTTGGACTGATCGGCAGGGGAGATACGCAGTATTTT.

This clone was detected only once. The gene calls are TRBV7-2 and TRBJ2-7; 12 nucleotides align to TRBD2. The CDR3 spans 15 residues. Looked up from germline, CDR1 is SGHTA and CDR2 is FQGNSA. J lost 4 bases, V lost 5 bases, and 6 bases had no gene match. The CDR3 reads CASSTKTSGGYEQYF. The CDR3 coding sequence is TGTGCCAGCAGCACCAAGACTAGCGGGGGATACGAGCAGTACTTC.